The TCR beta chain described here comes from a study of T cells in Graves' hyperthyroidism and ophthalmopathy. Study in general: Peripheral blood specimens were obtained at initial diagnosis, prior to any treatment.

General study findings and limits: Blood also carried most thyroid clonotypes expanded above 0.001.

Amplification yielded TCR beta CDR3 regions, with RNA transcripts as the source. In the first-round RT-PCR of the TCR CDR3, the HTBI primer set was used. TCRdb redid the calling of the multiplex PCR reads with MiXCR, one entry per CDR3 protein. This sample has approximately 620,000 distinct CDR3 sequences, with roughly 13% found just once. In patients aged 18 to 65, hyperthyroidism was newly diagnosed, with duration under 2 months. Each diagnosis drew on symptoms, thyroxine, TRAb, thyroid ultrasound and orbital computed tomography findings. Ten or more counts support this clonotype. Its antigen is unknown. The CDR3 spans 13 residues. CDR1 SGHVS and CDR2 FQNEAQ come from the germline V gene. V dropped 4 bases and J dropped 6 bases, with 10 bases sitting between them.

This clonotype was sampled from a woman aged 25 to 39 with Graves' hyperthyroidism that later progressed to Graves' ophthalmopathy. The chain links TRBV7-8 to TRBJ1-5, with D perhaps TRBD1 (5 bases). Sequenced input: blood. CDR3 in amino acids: CASSSGHRQPQHF. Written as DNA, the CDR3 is TGTGCCAGCAGCTCGGGGCATCGTCAGCCCCAGCATTTT. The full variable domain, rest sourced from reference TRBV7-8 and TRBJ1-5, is GAGVSQSPRYKVAKRGQDVALRCDPISGHVSLFWYQQALGQGPEFLTYFQNEAQLDKSGLPSDRFFAERPEGSVSTLKIQRTQQEDSAVYLCASSSGHRQPQHFGDGTRLSIL.